Presented here are 20 T cell receptor beta chains from one specimen sequenced in a study of blood T cell repertoires in COVID-19. Only in-frame clones appear in the TCRdb table, and some are missing; sequencing was by immunoSEQ multiplex PCR. The sample carries 130,000 to 150,000 clones, 70% to 90% recorded once. The sample was PBMCs or T cells enriched from blood (not recorded which). Receptors were obtained from a woman aged 25-40 years with acute COVID-19.

The genes are TRBV24-1 and TRBJ1-2; no definite D call. Trimming pared 6 bases from V and 4 bases from J, leaving 8 bases between. This CDR3 region has 12 residues. CDR1 is KGHDR and CDR2 is SFDVKD in the germline V gene. The DNA for the CDR3 is TGTGCCACCAGTCGAGGAGGCTATGGCTACACCTTC. Its translation: CATSRGGYGYTF.

The CDR3 DNA reads TGTGCCAGCAGTCCCCCGACAGAGAACACTGAAGCTTTCTTT. It encodes CASSPPTENTEAFF. V is TRBV28 and J is TRBJ1-1; D possibly corresponds to TRBD1 (5 bases). The CDR3 consists of 14 residues. Germline-derived CDR1 and CDR2 are MDHEN and SYDVKM. Trimming took off 5 bases at V and 1 base at J, with 11 bases between the two ends. The whole variable domain, filled in from reference TRBV28 and TRBJ1-1, reads DVKVTQSSRYLVKRTGEKVFLECVQDMDHENMFWYRQDPGLGLRLIYFSYDVKMKEKGDIPEGYSVSREKKERFSLILESASTNQTSMYLCASSPPTENTEAFFGQGTRLTVV.

CDR3 sequence: CASSQVSSRELDEQFF. CDR3 in DNA: TGTGCCAGCAGCCAGGTGTCGTCGCGGGAGTTAGATGAGCAGTTCTTC. The chain employs TRBV4-2 and TRBJ2-1, with 7 bases that match TRBD2. The CDR3 is made up of 16 amino acids. CDR1 is LGHNA and CDR2 is YNFKEQ in the germline V gene. Unmatched junction bases numbered 13, after V lost 3 bases and J lost 8 bases.

This chain joins TRBV7-2 and TRBJ1-6; D is possibly TRBD1 (6 bases). Per germline, CDR1 SGHTA and CDR2 FQGNSA. This CDR3 is built from 16 residues. V was trimmed by 5 bases and J by 0 bases, leaving 11 bases between them. In DNA form, the CDR3 reads TGTGCCAGCAGCCGTACAGGGAGCTCCTATAATTCACCCCTCCACTTT. Its translation is CASSRTGSSYNSPLHF.

The rearrangement joins TRBV7-9 to TRBJ1-2, with a weak D call TRBD1 (5 bases). Trimming left V 1 base short and J 2 bases short, with 14 bases between. The CDR3 is 16 amino acids. Per the germline V gene, CDR1 is SEHNR and CDR2 is FQNEAQ (reference sequence). The CDR3 sequence: CASSLGLGTTNYGYTF. The CDR3, as DNA: TGTGCCAGCAGCTTAGGTCTGGGGACTACAAACTATGGCTACACCTTC.

This chain uses TRBV6-6 with TRBJ2-1; maybe TRBD2 (6 bases). CDR1 is MNHNY and CDR2 is SVGAGI in the germline V gene (reference sequence). The CDR3 spans 13 residues. V was pared by 2 bases and J by 13 bases, with 15 bases between. CDR3 coding DNA: TGTGCCAGCAGTTACGCCGGACTAATTAATCAGTTCTTC. It encodes CASSYAGLINQFF.

This clone was found once. The chain combines TRBV30 with TRBJ1-2; TRBD1 is a possible D gene (6 bases). The ends were cut back, 4 bases at V and 10 bases at J, with 19 bases in the middle. The CDR3 totals 13 residues. Germline V gives CDR1 GTSNPN, CDR2 SVGIG (reference sequence). The CDR3 is CAWTIKQGRAYTF. The CDR3 DNA reads as TGTGCCTGGACTATTAAACAGGGTCGGGCCTACACCTTC.

The chain links TRBV7-9 to TRBJ1-2; 7 positions agree with TRBD1. This CDR3 spans 15 amino acids. The ends lost 4 bases at V and 0 bases at J; junction bases unmatched: 5. The germline V gene encodes CDR1 SEHNR and CDR2 FQNEAQ (reference sequence). The DNA of the CDR3 is TGTGCCAGCAGCTCCTGGACAGGAGCTAACTATGGCTACACCTTC. Its translation is CASSSWTGANYGYTF.

The chain carries TRBV13 and TRBJ2-7, with D possibly TRBD2 on 6 matching bases. Trimming removed 0 bases from V and 4 bases from J, with 19 bases in between. CDR3 length: 17 amino acids. CDR1 is PRHDT and CDR2 is FYEKMQ in the germline V gene (reference sequence). CDR3 sequence reads: CASSLGLWAGSEYEQYF. The CDR3 coding sequence is TGTGCCAGCAGCTTAGGCCTTTGGGCCGGGAGTGAGTACGAGCAGTACTTC.

The CDR3 nucleotides are TGCAGCGTATCCACTACGTACAATGAGCAGTTCTTC. This translates into CSVSTTYNEQFF. This rearrangement joins TRBV29-1 to TRBJ2-1; D not resolved. V lost 6 bases, J lost 4 bases, and 10 bases lay in between. The CDR3 is 12 residues long. Germline values: CDR1 SQVTM, CDR2 ANQGSEA.

This chain joins TRBV19 and TRBJ1-2; 12 nucleotides line up with TRBD1. V was clipped by 5 bases and J by 1 base; unmatched bases: 8. The germline V gene has CDR1 LNHDA and CDR2 SQIVND (reference sequence). CDR3 length: 17 amino acids. The CDR3 loop is CASSPRGQGAFNYGYTF. CDR3 nucleotide sequence: TGTGCCAGTAGTCCACGGGGACAGGGGGCGTTTAACTATGGCTACACCTTC. Full variable domain (outside the CDR3, taken from reference TRBV19 and TRBJ1-2): DGGITQSPKYLFRKEGQNVTLSCEQNLNHDAMYWYRQDPGQGLRLIYYSQIVNDFQKGDIAEGYSVSREKKESFPLTVTSAQKNPTAFYLCASSPRGQGAFNYGYTFGSGTRLTVV.

The chain joins TRBV28 to TRBJ1-1; 7 nucleotides align to TRBD1. CDR1 MDHEN and CDR2 SYDVKM come from the germline V gene. There are 12 residues in the CDR3. J gave up 7 bases and V 5 bases, and 4 bases lay outside the gene matches. The CDR3 sequence is CASSTRDSEAFF. The CDR3 nucleotides read TGTGCCAGCAGTACCCGGGACAGTGAAGCTTTCTTT.

This sequence joins TRBV3-1 (or the pseudogene TRBV3-2) and TRBJ1-6, with D possibly TRBD1 on 5 matching bases. Trimming cost V 4 bases and J 5 bases, with 15 bases left between them. In germline, CDR1 is LGHDT, CDR2 YNNKEL (reference sequence). This CDR3 region has 16 residues. CDR3 sequence reads: CASSPRDRGDNSPLHF. The CDR3 DNA reads as TGTGCCAGCAGCCCCCGGGACCGGGGGGATAATTCACCCCTCCACTTT.

The CDR3 DNA follows: TGTGCCAGTTCCCGAGGCGGCAGGGCGCTGTCCCACACTGAAGCTTTCTTT. Translated, it gives CASSRGGRALSHTEAFF. The V and J genes are TRBV19 and TRBJ1-1, with D perhaps TRBD1 (5 bases). The CDR3 has 17 residues. The V end lost 8 bases, the J end lost 3 bases, and 25 bases lay between the germline ends. Germline V CDR1 and CDR2: LNHDA, SQIVND (reference sequence).

Only a few counts were recorded for this clone. V usage is TRBV7-3 and J usage is TRBJ2-1; D perhaps matches TRBD2 (6 bases). The CDR3 is 15 residues long. V was pared by 2 bases and J by 4 bases, with 12 bases between. The germline V gene has CDR1 SGHTA and CDR2 FQGTGA. Written as DNA, the CDR3 is TGTGCCAGCAGCTTATCGGCGGGGTATTACAATGAGCAGTTCTTC. The encoded protein is CASSLSAGYYNEQFF.

The chain carries TRBV7-8 and TRBJ2-7, with 15 bases fitting TRBD2. Germline V gene sequence: CDR1 SGHVS, CDR2 FQNEAQ. Losses at the gene ends were 4 bases for V and 6 bases for J; bases not matched to a gene: 7. The CDR3 runs 16 residues. In DNA form, the CDR3 reads TGTGCCAGCAGCTCCGGACTAGCGGGAGGGCCTTTCGAGCAGTACTTC. Its translation: CASSSGLAGGPFEQYF.

The V gene is TRBV28, the J gene TRBJ1-6; maybe TRBD1 (5 bases). Germline lookup yields CDR1 MDHEN and CDR2 SYDVKM. The CDR3 is 12 amino acids. V lost 6 bases and J 9 bases, leaving 9 bases between the germline ends. The CDR3 DNA follows: TGTGCCAGCAGCCGGGGGATTTCACCCCTCCACTTT. It is translated as CASSRGISPLHF.

As regards this clone: Other DNA sequences in the same sample also yield this CDR3. The chain uses TRBV7-9 and TRBJ1-4; 7 nucleotides line up with TRBD1. The CDR3 has 15 amino acids. The junction had 4 bases not matched to a gene; V was cut back by 0 bases and J by 6 bases. Looked up from germline, CDR1 is SEHNR and CDR2 is FQNEAQ (reference sequence). CDR3 sequence (DNA): TGTGCCAGCAGCTTAGCCGGGACAGTGGATGAAAAACTGTTTTTT. As protein: CASSLAGTVDEKLFF.

CDR3 protein: CASSSRPSNSPLHF. CDR3 in DNA: TGTGCCAGCAGCTCAAGACCTAGTAATTCACCCCTCCACTTT. The gene calls are TRBV27 and TRBJ1-6; D not certain. In germline, CDR1 is MNHEY, CDR2 SMNVEV (reference sequence). The germline V and J ends were trimmed by 6 bases and 6 bases, with 12 bases remaining between them. The CDR3 contains 14 residues.

The sample holds a few counts of this clone. The chain employs TRBV27 and TRBJ2-4; D unresolved. CDR3 length: 14 amino acids. Germline CDR1 is MNHEY and CDR2 is SMNVEV (reference sequence). Trimming pared 4 bases from V and 0 bases from J, leaving 7 bases between. CDR3 DNA sequence: TGTGCCAGCAGTTCCCCAGTAGCCAAAAACATTCAGTACTTC. It is translated as CASSSPVAKNIQYF.